The T cell receptor (beta chain) under discussion was sequenced for a study of T cell responses to AZD1222 COVID-19 vaccine. Points from the study as a whole: A mostly white British donor set with more females was recruited, and clonal diversity was possibly underestimated. Just a handful of AZD1222 recipients tested seropositive at baseline.

Germline CDR1 reads SGHKS; CDR2 reads YYEKEE (reference sequence). The CDR3 length is 14 residues. V dropped 3 bases and J dropped 1 base, with 7 bases sitting between them. With respect to this clone: Its antigen remains unknown.

TCRdb's copy holds only in-frame clones and misses some; the assay was immunoSEQ multiplex PCR. The sample lists more than 150,000 clones, 94% occurring once. V usage is TRBV5-5 and J usage is TRBJ2-2; TRBD1 might be the D (5 bases). The input for sequencing was peripheral blood, taken on day 0 of AZD1222 vaccination. The receptor was derived from an adult in good health. The DNA of the CDR3 is TGTGCCAGCAGCTCTGGACAGAACACCGGGGAGCTGTTTTTT. This encodes CASSSGQNTGELFF.